This TCR beta chain appears in the sequencing data of a study of OX40 agonist ivuxolimab in advanced cancers. For the study at large: Three patients showed partial responses: one hepatocellular carcinoma and two cutaneous melanoma cases. Study findings and constraints: Averaging showed that CD8+ T cells had more expanded clones than CD4+ did. Low normalized clonal expansion also occurred in some nonresponding patients. People who partly responded at 0.1-3.0 mg/kg had some of the least clonal expansion seen.

Regarding this clone: The antigen is unknown.

Sequenced by immunoSEQ multiplex PCR; TCRdb stores in-frame clones only, minus some. This sample has tens of thousands of clones, with under 95% found just once. Germline V gives CDR1 SNHLY, CDR2 FYNNEI. Germline trimming cut 4 bases from V and 3 bases from J; bases unmatched to any gene: 4. This CDR3 region has 15 residues. This sequence joins TRBV2 and TRBJ1-4; 8 bases are a match to TRBD1. The specimen was CD4+ or CD8+ T cells sorted from blood, collected in a trial of the OX40 agonist ivuxolimab. The TCR comes from an adult with an advanced solid tumor such as melanoma, head and neck, liver or kidney cancer. In nucleotides, the CDR3 is TGTGCCAGCAGTGGAGGGGGACAGGCTAATGAAAAACTGTTTTTT. Protein: CASSGGGQANEKLFF. Full variable domain (remainder filled in from reference TRBV2 and TRBJ1-4): EPEVTQTPSHQVTQMGQEVILRCVPISNHLYFYWYRQILGQKVEFLVSFYNNEISEKSEIFDDQFSVERPDGSNFTLKIRSTKLEDSAMYFCASSGGGQANEKLFFGSGTQLSVL.